The 27 T cell receptor beta chains below were found in one sample sequenced in a study of blood T cell repertoires in COVID-19. Data came from immunoSEQ multiplex PCR; TCRdb stores just in-frame clones and leaves some out. This table holds a few hundred thousand clones, about 85% found once. Sequenced input: peripheral blood. The source is a man aged 25-40 years who had recovered from COVID-19.

The CDR3 protein is CASSLTGANEQFF. The DNA for the CDR3 is TGTGCCAGCTCACTAACAGGGGCCAATGAGCAGTTCTTC. This chain joins TRBV18 and TRBJ2-1; 7 bases are a match to TRBD1. V was pared by 4 bases and J by 6 bases, with 3 bases of the junction left unmatched. CDR1 is KGHSH, CDR2 LQKENI, per germline. The CDR3 runs to 13 residues.

Only a few counts were recorded for this clone. The chain recombines TRBV7-8 with TRBJ2-7; 10 bases line up with TRBD1. Germline CDR1 and CDR2: SGHVS and FQNEAQ. The V and J ends lost 0 bases and 9 bases, in that order; junction bases with no gene match: 11. This CDR3 has 16 amino acids. CDR3 in DNA: TGTGCCAGCAGCTTAGCTCCCTGGGACAGGGGCACGGGGCAGTACTTC. This sequence encodes CASSLAPWDRGTGQYF.

This sequence joins TRBV5-1 and TRBJ2-3; TRBD2 aligns across 8 bases. The CDR3 is 16 residues long. CDR1 SGHRS and CDR2 YFSETQ come from the germline V gene. V was pared by 3 bases and J by 0 bases, with 6 bases of the junction left unmatched. The CDR3 loop is CASSSRASGSTDTQYF. DNA of the CDR3: TGCGCCAGCAGCTCGCGGGCTAGCGGGAGCACAGATACGCAGTATTTT.

The chain employs TRBV5-8 and TRBJ2-5; the D is unclear. V shed 4 bases and J shed 4 bases, with 17 bases lying between them. Germline V CDR1 and CDR2: SGHTS, YDEGEE. The CDR3 runs 15 residues. The CDR3 here is CASSPDSTLGETQYF. CDR3 in DNA: TGTGCCAGCAGCCCTGATAGCACCTTGGGAGAGACCCAGTACTTC.

This clone came up a few times. The chain has TRBV7-8 and TRBJ1-1, with D possibly TRBD1 on 5 matching bases. V lost 6 bases, J lost 5 bases, and 13 bases lay in between. Germline-derived CDR1 and CDR2 are SGHVS and FQNEAQ. The CDR3 length is 13 residues. The CDR3 loop reads CASSYRLVTEAFF. CDR3 coding DNA: TGTGCCAGCAGTTACAGGTTGGTTACTGAAGCTTTCTTT.

The chain employs TRBV27 and TRBJ1-2; D uncertain. Trimming shortened V by 5 bases and J by 4 bases, and 14 bases separated the two germline ends. There are 14 residues in the CDR3. From germline, CDR1 is MNHEY and CDR2 SMNVEV (reference sequence). CDR3 loop: CASSGRDGPYGYTF. CDR3 nucleotides: TGTGCCAGCAGTGGGCGTGATGGCCCCTATGGCTACACCTTC.

The genes are TRBV11-2 and TRBJ2-5; tentative D call: TRBD2 (6 bases). CDR3 length: 17 amino acids. V shed 1 base and J shed 5 bases, with 20 bases lying between them. The V gene's germline CDR1 is SGHAT and CDR2 FQNNGV. The CDR3 DNA reads TGTGCCAGCAGCTTAGGGGGAGGCTCGCCGAGCGGGGAGACCCAGTACTTC. Translated: CASSLGGGSPSGETQYF.

This chain links TRBV6-2 or TRBV6-3 with TRBJ1-2; 9 nucleotides match TRBD1. V shed 6 bases and J 1 base; nucleotides not matched to a gene: 9. There are 16 residues in the CDR3. Germline CDR1 MNHEY, CDR2 SVGEGT. The DNA for the CDR3 is TGTGCCAGCAGCAAGAGGCCGGGACAGGGTAACTATGGCTACACCTTC. As protein: CASSKRPGQGNYGYTF.

The chain joins TRBV2 to TRBJ1-6; 7 nucleotides align to TRBD1. Germline V lookup: CDR1 SNHLY, CDR2 FYNNEI. This CDR3 contains 15 residues. CDR3 sequence reads: CAITPGGTPNSPLHF. In DNA form, the CDR3 reads TGTGCAATCACCCCAGGGGGGACGCCAAATTCACCCCTCCACTTT.

The chain uses TRBV19 and TRBJ2-7, with D maybe TRBD1 (6 bases). This CDR3 region has 14 residues. The V end was cut by 0 bases, the J end by 7 bases, with 13 bases between. Germline V CDR1 and CDR2: LNHDA, SQIVND (reference sequence). CDR3 coding DNA: TGTGCCAGTAGTATAGAGGACAGTCCGAGGGAGCAGTACGTC. It yields the protein CASSIEDSPREQYV.

The gene calls are TRBV5-1 and TRBJ1-1; tentatively, D is TRBD1 (5 bases). Germline V gene sequence: CDR1 SGHRS, CDR2 YFSETQ. V gave up 5 bases and J gave up 5 bases, with 13 bases separating them. The CDR3 length is 13 residues. The CDR3 protein is CASSAEKGTEAFF. The CDR3 coding sequence is TGCGCCAGCAGTGCCGAGAAGGGGACTGAAGCTTTCTTT.

The rearrangement joins TRBV3-1 (or the pseudogene TRBV3-2) to TRBJ2-7, with D uncertain. V lost 0 bases and J lost 4, with 7 bases in between. From germline, CDR1 is LGHDT and CDR2 YNNKEL (reference sequence). The CDR3 length is 13 residues. Written as DNA, the CDR3 is TGTGCCAGCAGCCAAGATCTACCGTACGAGCAGTACTTC. Translated, it gives CASSQDLPYEQYF.

On this clone: Mismatch with germline at one junction end may stem from a read error. V and J are TRBV7-9 and TRBJ1-1; TRBD1 agrees at 8 bases. This CDR3 region has 15 residues. Germline assignment: CDR1 SEHNR and CDR2 FQNEAQ (reference sequence). The CDR3 region has the DNA TGTGCCAGCAGCCTAGCAGACAGGGGTTGGACTGAAGCTTTCTTT. Its translation: CASSLADRGWTEAFF.

The chain employs TRBV7-8 and TRBJ2-7, with a tentative D call TRBD2 (5 bases). Germline V CDR1 and CDR2: SGHVS, FQNEAQ. V lost 5 bases and J 4 bases, leaving 15 bases between the germline ends. This CDR3 has 14 amino acids. The CDR3 here is CASSQNGLAYEQYF. CDR3 bases: TGTGCCAGCAGCCAAAACGGTCTAGCTTACGAGCAGTACTTC. The variable domain in full, with the rest retrieved from reference TRBV7-8 and TRBJ2-7, is GAGVSQSPRYKVAKRGQDVALRCDPISGHVSLFWYQQALGQGPEFLTYFQNEAQLDKSGLPSDRFFAERPEGSVSTLKIQRTQQEDSAVYLCASSQNGLAYEQYFGPGTRLTVT.

J is TRBJ2-2 and V is TRBV6-5; 7 positions agree with TRBD2. Unmatched junction bases numbered 8, after V lost 8 bases and J lost 5 bases. Looked up from germline, CDR1 is MNHEY and CDR2 is SVGAGI. There are 14 residues in the CDR3. CDR3 DNA sequence: TGTGCCAGCGGCGGGGGTCCCGAGACCGGGGAGCTGTTTTTT. This translates into CASGGGPETGELFF.

The chain uses TRBV4-2 and TRBJ1-2, with D perhaps matching TRBD1 (5 bases). The length of the CDR3 is 12 residues. Germline V gene sequence: CDR1 LGHNA, CDR2 YNFKEQ. V was cut by 4 bases and J by 7 bases, with 10 bases left in between. CDR3 in DNA: TGTGCCAGCAGCCGGGGGGGTGGTGGCTACACCTTC. As protein: CASSRGGGGYTF.

V gene TRBV11-2 combines with J gene TRBJ2-1, with TRBD1 identical over 8 bases. J lost 7 bases, V lost 7 bases, and 12 bases had no gene match. The germline V gene has CDR1 SGHAT and CDR2 FQNNGV. This CDR3 has 15 residues. As DNA, the CDR3 is TGTGCCAGCACCCCCCAGGTGGGACAGGTGAATGAGCAGTTCTTC. This translates into CASTPQVGQVNEQFF. Full variable domain (remainder filled in from reference TRBV11-2 and TRBJ2-1): EAGVAQSPRYKIIEKRQSVAFWCNPISGHATLYWYQQILGQGPKLLIQFQNNGVVDDSQLPKDRFSAERLKGVDSTLKIQPAKLEDSAVYLCASTPQVGQVNEQFFGPGTRLTVL.

About this clone: Distinct nucleotide sequences in the sample also encode this CDR3. In DNA form, the CDR3 reads TGTGCCAGCAGCCAAGATTCGGGGGGGCAAGAGACCCAGTACTTC. Amino acids: CASSQDSGGQETQYF. This rearrangement joins TRBV3-1 (or the pseudogene TRBV3-2) to TRBJ2-5; 8 nucleotides match TRBD2. Per germline, CDR1 LGHDT and CDR2 YNNKEL (reference sequence). After removal of 0 bases from V and 2 bases from J, the junction contained 2 bases not matched to a gene. This CDR3 has 15 residues.

The V gene is TRBV11-3, the J gene TRBJ1-1, with D possibly being TRBD1 (5 bases). Trimming cost V 5 bases and J 5 bases, with 9 bases left between them. The CDR3 has 12 residues. Per the germline V gene, CDR1 is SGHNT and CDR2 is YENEEA. The CDR3 sequence: CASSRGGTEAFF. In DNA, the CDR3 is TGTGCCAGCAGCCGGGGGGGTACTGAAGCTTTCTTT.

The CDR3 spells CASSLARGPQYF. The DNA of the CDR3 is TGTGCCAGCAGTTTAGCGAGGGGGCCTCAGTACTTC. The chain links TRBV12-3 or TRBV12-4 to TRBJ2-4; 7 nucleotides align to TRBD1. The V segment lost 0 bases and the J segment 12 bases; nucleotides outside the gene matches: 2. The length of the CDR3 is 12 residues.

This clone is a singleton in its sample. This chain connects TRBV9 to TRBJ1-4; perhaps TRBD1 as D (5 bases). Trimming left V 3 bases short and J 5 bases short, with 17 bases between. This CDR3 is 16 amino acids long. Germline V CDR1 and CDR2: SGDLS, YYNGEE. CDR3 nucleotides: TGTGCCAGCAGCGCCACTCAGGGCAGGGTAAATGAAAAACTGTTTTTT. It is translated as CASSATQGRVNEKLFF.

The rearrangement links TRBV9 to TRBJ2-2; weak D call: TRBD1 (6 bases). This CDR3 is 17 amino acids long. CDR1 is SGDLS, CDR2 YYNGEE, per germline. Between the trimmed V and J ends, which lost 2 bases and 0 bases, there was a span of 14 bases. The CDR3 nucleotides are TGTGCCAGCAGCGTGCCACCGGACAGTACGAACACCGGGGAGCTGTTTTTT. Translation: CASSVPPDSTNTGELFF.

The chain recombines TRBV5-6 with TRBJ1-2, with D perhaps TRBD1 (6 bases). Germline values: CDR1 SGHDT, CDR2 YYEEEE. V gave up 0 bases and J gave up 6 bases, with 9 bases separating them. The CDR3 loop spans 13 amino acids. The CDR3 DNA follows: TGTGCCAGCAGCTTGGAACAGGGAGATGGCTACACCTTC. It translates to CASSLEQGDGYTF. Combining the CDR3 with reference TRBV5-6 and TRBJ1-2 gives the whole variable domain DAGVTQSPTHLIKTRGQQVTLRCSPKSGHDTVSWYQQALGQGPQFIFQYYEEEERQRGNFPDRFSGHQFPNYSSELNVNALLLGDSALYLCASSLEQGDGYTFGSGTRLTVV.

This clone was detected only once. This chain uses TRBV11-2 with TRBJ1-1, with D perhaps matching TRBD1 (5 bases). V gave up 5 bases and J gave up 0 bases, with 10 bases separating them. Germline lookup yields CDR1 SGHAT and CDR2 FQNNGV. This CDR3 has 14 residues. As DNA, the CDR3 is TGTGCCAGCAGCATCCGCAGGGTGAACACTGAAGCTTTCTTT. It specifies CASSIRRVNTEAFF. The variable domain in full, with the rest retrieved from reference TRBV11-2 and TRBJ1-1, is EAGVAQSPRYKIIEKRQSVAFWCNPISGHATLYWYQQILGQGPKLLIQFQNNGVVDDSQLPKDRFSAERLKGVDSTLKIQPAKLEDSAVYLCASSIRRVNTEAFFGQGTRLTVV.

The chain links TRBV2 to TRBJ2-2; TRBD1 aligns across 8 bases. CDR3 length: 15 amino acids. Germline V gives CDR1 SNHLY, CDR2 FYNNEI. V dropped 6 bases and J dropped 3; count of bases not matched to a gene: 6. CDR3 region: CASRRQGTYTGELFF. The CDR3 nucleotides read TGTGCCAGCAGGCGACAGGGGACTTACACCGGGGAGCTGTTTTTT.

The chain links TRBV2 to TRBJ2-7; no clear D. CDR1 and CDR2 from the germline V gene are SNHLY and FYNNEI. Trimming removed 0 bases at V and 5 bases at J, with 14 bases between. The CDR3 covers 15 residues. The CDR3 region has the DNA TGTGCCAGCAGTGAAGCGGCAACTATTCTCCACGAGCAGTACTTC. It translates to CASSEAATILHEQYF.

This clone occurred once. This chain connects TRBV5-1 to TRBJ2-5, with 8 nucleotides matching TRBD2. V was clipped by 3 bases and J by 4 bases; unmatched bases: 8. CDR3 length: 15 residues. Germline CDR1 SGHRS, CDR2 YFSETQ. CDR3 sequence reads: CASSSPSGGLETQYF. CDR3 in DNA: TGCGCCAGCAGCTCGCCTTCGGGGGGGCTAGAGACCCAGTACTTC.